This entry lists 20 T cell receptor beta chains sequenced from one sample in a study of T cells in Graves' hyperthyroidism and ophthalmopathy. RNA transcripts were the template for amplifying TCR beta CDR3 regions. The HTBI primer set drove a first-round RT-PCR of the TCR CDR3. TCRdb re-called the multiplex PCR reads through MiXCR, storing one row per CDR3 protein. Of around 800,000 distinct CDR3 sequences in the sample, 38% were seen once. The specimen was blood. The receptor set was obtained from a man between 18 and 29 years old with Graves' hyperthyroidism.

Of note for this clonotype: This may be a read error: a much more frequent sequence differs by one nucleotide. The genes are TRBV7-2 and TRBJ2-7; D unresolved. Germline V lookup: CDR1 SGHTA, CDR2 FQGNSA. The CDR3 extends over 11 amino acids. CDR3 coding DNA: TGTGCCAGCAACCGTCGGCACGAGAAGTACTTC. Its protein is CASNRRHEKYF.

The CDR3 is CASSLELSNEKLFF. As DNA, the CDR3 is TGTGCCAGCAGCCTGGAATTGTCTAATGAAAAACTGTTTTTT. The V and J genes are TRBV12-3 or TRBV12-4 and TRBJ1-4; D not certain. Trimming took 6 bases from V and 3 from J, leaving 11 bases between them. This CDR3 spans 14 amino acids.

The rearrangement joins TRBV9 to TRBJ1-6; TRBD1 matches 8 bases. Looked up from germline, CDR1 is SGDLS and CDR2 is YYNGEE. The V gene end was trimmed by 3 bases and the J gene end by 9 bases; junction bases not matched to a gene: 11. CDR3 size: 16 residues. This chain's CDR3 is CASSETTGALGSPLHF. The CDR3 coding sequence is TGTGCCAGCAGCGAGACGACAGGGGCCTTAGGTTCACCCCTCCACTTT.

In its sample, this clonotype was seen many times. V is TRBV9 and J is TRBJ1-3; TRBD1 matches at 8 bases. V dropped 3 bases and J dropped 8; count of bases not matched to a gene: 4. The germline V gene encodes CDR1 SGDLS and CDR2 YYNGEE. The CDR3 is 13 amino acids. CDR3 residues: CASSGTGGDTIYF. Here the CDR3 DNA reads TGTGCCAGCAGCGGAACAGGGGGTGACACCATATATTTT.

The gene calls are TRBV2 and TRBJ1-2; D remains ambiguous. This CDR3 comprises 15 residues. CDR1 is SNHLY and CDR2 is FYNNEI in the germline V gene. V was shortened by 0 bases and J by 4 bases, with 12 bases between the two germline ends. CDR3 amino acids: CASSEALERPYGYTF. CDR3 bases: TGTGCCAGCAGTGAAGCTTTGGAGCGGCCCTATGGCTACACCTTC. The full variable domain, with the rest looked up from reference TRBV2 and TRBJ1-2, is EPEVTQTPSHQVTQMGQEVILRCVPISNHLYFYWYRQILGQKVEFLVSFYNNEISEKSEIFDDQFSVERPDGSNFTLKIRSTKLEDSAMYFCASSEALERPYGYTFGSGTRLTVV.

In its sample, this clonotype was seen a few times. The chain uses TRBV7-2 and TRBJ2-2; no definite D call. The V end was cut by 5 bases, the J end by 4 bases, with 11 bases between. Germline V gives CDR1 SGHTA, CDR2 FQGNSA. This CDR3 is 14 amino acids long. DNA for the CDR3: TGTGCCAGCAGCGGATTCACTGGCACCGGGGAGCTGTTTTTT. It translates to CASSGFTGTGELFF.

There are many counts of this clonotype. This chain connects TRBV19 to TRBJ1-2; the D gene is possibly TRBD1 (6 bases). Trimming took 7 bases from V and 8 from J, leaving 14 bases between them. The CDR3 covers 12 residues. Per germline, CDR1 LNHDA and CDR2 SQIVND (reference sequence). DNA for the CDR3: TGTGCCAGTAAGGTACAGGGCCGAGGCTACACCTTC. Protein product: CASKVQGRGYTF.

The sample holds a few counts of this clonotype. The V and J genes are TRBV7-9 and TRBJ2-5; TRBD1 agrees at 8 bases. CDR1 SEHNR and CDR2 FQNEAQ come from the germline V gene (reference sequence). The V and J ends lost 3 bases and 1 base, in that order; junction bases with no gene match: 10. The CDR3 has 17 amino acids. The CDR3 protein is CASSLGTTGDLQETQYF. As DNA, the CDR3 is TGTGCCAGCAGCTTGGGGACGACAGGGGACCTCCAAGAGACCCAGTACTTC. Using reference TRBV7-9 and TRBJ2-5 for the parts outside the CDR3, the full variable domain is DTGVSQNPRHKITKRGQNVTFRCDPISEHNRLYWYRQTLGQGPEFLTYFQNEAQLEKSRLLSDRFSAERPKGSFSTLEIQRTEQGDSAMYLCASSLGTTGDLQETQYFGPGTRLLVL.

The chain couples TRBV5-1 to TRBJ2-7, with 12 bases identical to TRBD2. Germline CDR1 reads SGHRS; CDR2 reads YFSETQ. Losses at the gene ends were 0 bases for V and 3 bases for J; bases not matched to a gene: 4. There are 16 residues in the CDR3. Here the CDR3 DNA reads TGCGCCAGCAGCTTGGGGACTAGCGGGGTTCTCTACGAGCAGTACTTC. This translates into CASSLGTSGVLYEQYF.

This clonotype has only a few counts. The chain joins TRBV12-3 or TRBV12-4 to TRBJ2-5, with D perhaps TRBD2 (6 bases). The CDR3 consists of 14 residues. Trimming took off 6 bases at V and 2 bases at J, with 13 bases between the two ends. The CDR3 region is CASSRSGPQETQYF. In nucleotides, the CDR3 is TGTGCCAGCAGCCGTAGCGGACCTCAAGAGACCCAGTACTTC.

CDR3 in amino acids: CSARGPNGGAGELFF. The DNA for the CDR3 is TGCAGTGCTAGAGGGCCGAACGGGGGGGCCGGGGAGCTGTTTTTT. The chain is built from TRBV20-1 and TRBJ2-2; 8 nucleotides match TRBD2. The V and J ends lost 1 base and 6 bases, in that order; junction bases with no gene match: 7. Germline V gene lookup returns CDR1 DFQATT and CDR2 SNEGSKA (reference sequence). This CDR3 region has 15 residues.

The V and J genes are TRBV15 and TRBJ1-2; D is undetermined. V was pared by 1 base and J by 8 bases, with 11 bases between. Germline values: CDR1 LNHNV, CDR2 YYDKDF (reference sequence). The CDR3 totals 13 residues. CDR3 DNA sequence: TGTGCCACCAGCAGAGTCCCGATAGGGGGCTACACCTTC. Translated: CATSRVPIGGYTF.

This clonotype was counted a few times. The junction departs from the called germline gene at one end, perhaps through a read error. This chain uses TRBV9 with TRBJ1-4; 11 nucleotides align to TRBD1. There are 16 residues in the CDR3. Looked up from germline, CDR1 is SGDLS and CDR2 is YYNGEE. Here the CDR3 reads CASRDRGDSTNEKLFF. CDR3 DNA sequence: TGCGCCAGCAGGGACAGGGGGGATTCAACTAATGAAAAACTGTTTTTT.

This clonotype has just a few counts. This sequence joins TRBV12-3 or TRBV12-4 and TRBJ2-2, with D possibly matching TRBD2 (6 bases). This CDR3 comprises 15 residues. Trimming cost V 4 bases and J 5 bases, with 14 bases left between them. Here the CDR3 DNA reads TGTGCCAGCAGTTATCTTGGAGGAGGGACCGGGGAGCTGTTTTTT. Protein: CASSYLGGGTGELFF.

This chain links TRBV20-1 with TRBJ1-2, with 7 bases lining up with TRBD1. In germline, CDR1 is DFQATT, CDR2 SNEGSKA (reference sequence). The V segment lost 6 bases and the J segment 6 bases; nucleotides outside the gene matches: 19. This CDR3 spans 16 amino acids. CDR3 sequence: CSALRDSRQTVDGYTF. CDR3 bases: TGCAGTGCACTACGGGACAGTCGTCAAACTGTTGATGGCTACACCTTC.

This clonotype turned up a few times. The chain employs TRBV4-1 and TRBJ1-4; D uncertain. Trimming took off 0 bases at V and 8 bases at J, with 7 bases between the two ends. CDR3 size: 13 residues. Germline CDR1 MGHRA, CDR2 YSYEKL. The CDR3 nucleotides read TGCGCCAGCAGCCAAGACAGACGGGAAAAACTGTTTTTT. Translation: CASSQDRREKLFF.

The table lists this clonotype with a few counts. The rearrangement uses TRBV5-1 and TRBJ1-2; the match to TRBD1 covers 7 bases. CDR1 and CDR2 (germline): SGHRS, YFSETQ. V shed 4 bases, J shed 3 bases, and the junction held 9 bases outside the gene matches. CDR3 length: 15 amino acids. CDR3 protein: CASSLILGQDYGYTF. Written as DNA, the CDR3 is TGCGCCAGCAGCCTGATCCTCGGACAGGACTATGGCTACACCTTC.

This clonotype was seen many times. The V and J genes are TRBV19 and TRBJ2-5; D could derive from TRBD1 or TRBD2 (6 bases each). CDR3 length: 13 amino acids. V was trimmed by 5 bases and J by 3 bases, leaving 10 bases between them. Germline lookup yields CDR1 LNHDA and CDR2 SQIVND (reference sequence). The CDR3 region has the DNA TGTGCCAGTAGTGGGGGCGGGGAAGAGACCCAGTACTTC. Its protein product is CASSGGGEETQYF.

In this sample, this clonotype turned up many times. The gene calls are TRBV7-2 and TRBJ2-7; D possibly uses TRBD1 or TRBD2 (5 bases each). CDR1 and CDR2 (germline): SGHTA, FQGNSA. The length of the CDR3 is 13 residues. The V gene lost 3 bases and the J gene lost 4 bases, with 10 bases spanning the gap. The CDR3 spells CASSFGTVYEQYF. In DNA form, the CDR3 reads TGTGCCAGCAGCTTCGGGACGGTTTACGAGCAGTACTTC.

V is TRBV7-2 and J is TRBJ1-5, with 8 bases matching TRBD1. V shed 5 bases, J shed 3 bases, and the junction held 12 bases outside the gene matches. CDR1 and CDR2 (germline): SGHTA, FQGNSA. This CDR3 has 17 amino acids. CDR3 protein: CASSRRKGQGVNQPQHF. The CDR3, as DNA: TGTGCCAGCAGCCGCCGGAAAGGACAGGGCGTCAATCAGCCCCAGCATTTT.